The sequence of this T cell receptor (beta chain) was determined in a study of blood T cells in healthy people across ages. This clonotype appeared a few times. The second PCR ran about 6 to 11 cycles with a sample-barcoded 5' primer and J-beta primers. TCRdb re-called the 5' RACE reads with MiXCR, one entry per CDR3 protein. The sample lists about 1.7 million distinct CDR3 sequences, roughly 28% occurring once. Donation came from healthy Caucasian individuals in Russia who were aged roughly 6 to 95. The CDR3 is 19 amino acids. The trim removed 1 base at V and 3 bases at J, leaving 17 bases unmatched. Germline V gives CDR1 SEHNR, CDR2 FQNEAQ (reference sequence).

This rearrangement joins TRBV7-9 to TRBJ1-1, with TRBD1 matching over 7 bases. Sequencing input: blood. The clonotype was recovered from a woman aged 30 to 39 in good health. The CDR3 loop is CASSLGRTRQGRRDTEAFF. The DNA of the CDR3 is TGTGCCAGCAGCTTAGGCCGTACCCGACAGGGAAGGAGGGACACTGAAGCTTTCTTT.